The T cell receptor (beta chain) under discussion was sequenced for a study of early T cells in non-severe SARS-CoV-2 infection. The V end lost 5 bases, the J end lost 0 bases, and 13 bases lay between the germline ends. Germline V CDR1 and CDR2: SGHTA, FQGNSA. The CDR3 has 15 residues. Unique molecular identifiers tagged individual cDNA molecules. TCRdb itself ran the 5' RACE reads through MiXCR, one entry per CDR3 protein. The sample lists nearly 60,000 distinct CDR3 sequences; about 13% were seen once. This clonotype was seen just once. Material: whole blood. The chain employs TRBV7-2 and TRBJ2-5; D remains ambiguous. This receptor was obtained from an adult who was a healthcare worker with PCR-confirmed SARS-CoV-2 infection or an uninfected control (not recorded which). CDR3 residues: CASSPFRSNQETQYF. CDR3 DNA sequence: TGTGCCAGCAGCCCCTTTAGGTCGAACCAAGAGACCCAGTACTTC.